This TCR beta chain was obtained from a study of CD8+ T cells in alopecia areata. With regard to this clone: Its specificity is unknown.

Findings and limits, study-wide: Numerous clones, expanded in lesions, remained in scalp and blood during tofacitinib.

Treatment noted: oral pan-JAK inhibitor, 5-10 mg twice daily. Sampling of alopecia areata patients yielded lesional scalp punch biopsies as well as peripheral blood. The authors extracted RNA and reverse transcribed it into cDNA as the sequencing template. Here immunoSEQ multiplex PCR was the method, and the copy in TCRdb shows in-frame clones only, minus some. The sample shows approximately 7,400 clones, 64% of them seen only once. The source material was skin, sampled at week 4, from a patient treated with tofacitinib. The receptor's source is a human donor with alopecia areata.

CDR3 amino acids: CASRVLASGTDTQYF. CDR3 in DNA: TGTGCCAGCAGGGTACTAGCTAGTGGCACAGATACGCAGTATTTT. The gene calls are TRBV2 and TRBJ2-3, with D possibly TRBD2 on 6 matching bases. V was shortened by 6 bases and J by 1 base, with 14 bases between the two germline ends. The length of the CDR3 is 15 residues. Germline CDR1 and CDR2: SNHLY and FYNNEI.